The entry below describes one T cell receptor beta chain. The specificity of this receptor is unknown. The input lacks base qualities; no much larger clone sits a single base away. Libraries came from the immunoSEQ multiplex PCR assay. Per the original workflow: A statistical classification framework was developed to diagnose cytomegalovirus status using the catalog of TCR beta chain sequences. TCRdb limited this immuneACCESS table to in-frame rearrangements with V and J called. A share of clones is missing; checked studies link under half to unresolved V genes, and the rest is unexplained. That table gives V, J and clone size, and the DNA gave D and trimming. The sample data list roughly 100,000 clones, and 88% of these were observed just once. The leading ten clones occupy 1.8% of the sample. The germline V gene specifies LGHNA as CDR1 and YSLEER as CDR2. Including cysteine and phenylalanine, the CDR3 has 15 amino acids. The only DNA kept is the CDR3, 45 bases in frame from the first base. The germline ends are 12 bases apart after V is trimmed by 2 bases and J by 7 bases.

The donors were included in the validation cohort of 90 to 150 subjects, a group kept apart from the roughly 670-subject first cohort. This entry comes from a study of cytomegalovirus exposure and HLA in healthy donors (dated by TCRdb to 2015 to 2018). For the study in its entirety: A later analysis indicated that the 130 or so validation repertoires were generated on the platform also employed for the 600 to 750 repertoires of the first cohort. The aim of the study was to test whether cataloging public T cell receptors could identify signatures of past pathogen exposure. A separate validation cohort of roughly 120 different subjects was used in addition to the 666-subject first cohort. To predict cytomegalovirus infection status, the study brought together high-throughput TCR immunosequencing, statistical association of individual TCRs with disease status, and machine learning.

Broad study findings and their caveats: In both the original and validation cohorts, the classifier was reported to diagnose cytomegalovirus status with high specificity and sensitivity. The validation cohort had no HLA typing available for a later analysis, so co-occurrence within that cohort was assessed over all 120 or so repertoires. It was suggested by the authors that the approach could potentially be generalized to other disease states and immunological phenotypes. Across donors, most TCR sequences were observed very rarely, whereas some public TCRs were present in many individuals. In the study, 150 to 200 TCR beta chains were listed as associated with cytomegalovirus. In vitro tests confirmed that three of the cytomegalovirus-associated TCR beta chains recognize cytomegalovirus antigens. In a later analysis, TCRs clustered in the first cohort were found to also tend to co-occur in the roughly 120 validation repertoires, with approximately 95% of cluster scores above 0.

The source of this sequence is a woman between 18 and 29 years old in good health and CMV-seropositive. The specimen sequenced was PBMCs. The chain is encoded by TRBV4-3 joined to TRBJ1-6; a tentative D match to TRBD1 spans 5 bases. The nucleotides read TGCGCCAGCAGCCAACAGGGTTCTCTGAATTCACCCCTCCACTTT. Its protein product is CASSQQGSLNSPLHF.